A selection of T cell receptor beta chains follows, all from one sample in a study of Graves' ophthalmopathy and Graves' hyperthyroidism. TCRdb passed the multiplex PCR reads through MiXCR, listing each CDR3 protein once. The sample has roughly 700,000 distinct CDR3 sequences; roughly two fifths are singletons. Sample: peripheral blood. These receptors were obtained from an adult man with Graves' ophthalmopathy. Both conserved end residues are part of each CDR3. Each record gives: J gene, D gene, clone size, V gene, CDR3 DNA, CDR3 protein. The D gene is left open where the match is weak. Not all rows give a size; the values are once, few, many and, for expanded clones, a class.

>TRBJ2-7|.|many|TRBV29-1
TGCAGCGTTGAAAGTGGGGGTTCAAGCTCCTACGAGCAGTACTTC
CSVESGGSSSYEQYF
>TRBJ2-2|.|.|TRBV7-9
TGTGCCAGCGTCGACGGGGAGCTGTTTTTT
CASVDGELFF
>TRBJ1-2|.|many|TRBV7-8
TGTGCCAGCAGCTACTTAGGATGGACAGCCCTTTCCGAATATGGCTACACCTTC
CASSYLGWTALSEYGYTF
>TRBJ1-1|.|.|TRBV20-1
TGCAGTGCTAGCTGGGGGGTCCTTGGGACTGAAGCTTTCTTT
CSASWGVLGTEAFF
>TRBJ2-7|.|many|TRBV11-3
TGTGCCAGCAGCTTCGACCTCTCCTACGAGCAGTACTTC
CASSFDLSYEQYF
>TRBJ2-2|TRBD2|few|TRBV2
TGTGCCAGCAGCAGCGGGGCTAGCACCGGGGAGCTGTTTTTT
CASSSGASTGELFF
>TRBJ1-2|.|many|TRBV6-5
TGTGCCACCGGACAGCTACTCTATGGCTACACCTTC
CATGQLLYGYTF
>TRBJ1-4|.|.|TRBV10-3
TGTGCCAGCAGCCCCGTCGGGACACTTGAAAAACTGCTTTTT
CASSPVGTLEKLLF
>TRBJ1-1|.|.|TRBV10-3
TGTGCCAGCAGTTATAGAAGTACTAACACTGAAGCTTTCTTT
CASSYRSTNTEAFF
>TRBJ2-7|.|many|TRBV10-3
TGTGCCATCAGCGGAAGGACAGCCGAGCAGTACTTC
CAISGRTAEQYF
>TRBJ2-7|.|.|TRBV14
TGTGCCAGCAGCCAAGAGAGATGGAGGGCGAGCTCCTACGAGCAGTACTTC
CASSQERWRASSYEQYF
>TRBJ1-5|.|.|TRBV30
TGTGCCTGGAGTGTAGGGCAGGGAAGACAGCCCCAGCATTTT
CAWSVGQGRQPQHF
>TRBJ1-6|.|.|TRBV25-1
TGTGCCAGCTCACCAGAACAGGGCGGGACCCTCCACTTT
CASSPEQGGTLHF
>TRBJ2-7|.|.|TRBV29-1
TGCAGCGTTTCCTTTGTAGGGGACATAAGGTACGAGCAGTACTTC
CSVSFVGDIRYEQYF
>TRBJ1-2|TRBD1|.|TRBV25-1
TGTGCCAGCAGTGCCCTTGACAGGGTCATCTATGGCTACACCTTC
CASSALDRVIYGYTF
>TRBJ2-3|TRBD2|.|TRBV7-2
TGTGCCAGCAGCTTAGAAGGGACTAGCGGAGATACGCAGTATTTT
CASSLEGTSGDTQYF
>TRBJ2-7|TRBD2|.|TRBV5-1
TGCGCCAACAGCTTGGCCAAAGGGAGGGAATTCTCCTACGAGCAGTACTTC
CANSLAKGREFSYEQYF
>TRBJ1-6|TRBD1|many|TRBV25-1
TGTGCCATCTGGACAGGGGGTTATAATTCACCCCTCCACTTT
CAIWTGGYNSPLHF
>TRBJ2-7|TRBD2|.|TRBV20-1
TGCAGTGCTAGAAGTAGCGGGAGGTACGAGCAGTACTTC
CSARSSGRYEQYF
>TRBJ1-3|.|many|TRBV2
TGTGCCAGCAGTCGCGCCAGCCTAGGGGGAAACACCATATATTTT
CASSRASLGGNTIYF
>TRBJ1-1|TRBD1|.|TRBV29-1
TGCAGCGTTGGGAGGGACAGGGGGACTGAAGCTTTCTTT
CSVGRDRGTEAFF
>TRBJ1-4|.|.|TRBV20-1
TGCAGTGCTAGTGTTCTGGGGGCGAAAGGATTTAATGAAAAACTGTTTTTT
CSASVLGAKGFNEKLFF
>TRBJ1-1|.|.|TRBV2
TGTGCCAGCAGTGGCGTGGGGGGGCGAACTGAAGCTTTCTTT
CASSGVGGRTEAFF
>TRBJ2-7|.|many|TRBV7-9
TGTGCCAGCAGCTTATCGACAGGCGTGGAGCAGTACTTC
CASSLSTGVEQYF
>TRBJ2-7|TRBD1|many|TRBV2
TGTGCCAGCAGTGCCGCGACAGGGGGCGAGCAGTACTTC
CASSAATGGEQYF
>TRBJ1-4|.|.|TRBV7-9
TGTGCCAGCAGCTTGGCTGGGTTAACTAATGAAAAACTGTTTTTT
CASSLAGLTNEKLFF
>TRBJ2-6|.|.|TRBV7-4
TGTGCCAGCAGCTCCCGGGACGTCCTGACTTTC
CASSSRDVLTF
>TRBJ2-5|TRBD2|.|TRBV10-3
TGTGCCAGCAGTGAACTAGCGGGAGGCCCTCGGGAGACCCAGTACTTC
CASSELAGGPRETQYF
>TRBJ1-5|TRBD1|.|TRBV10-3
TGTGCCAGCAGTTTCCTTCCAGGAGGGACAGGGTTCCAGCCCCAGCATTTT
CASSFLPGGTGFQPQHF
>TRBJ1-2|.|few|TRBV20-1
TGCAGTGCAGAAGTAGGGGATTTCTATGGCTACACCTTC
CSAEVGDFYGYTF
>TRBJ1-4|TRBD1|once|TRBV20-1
TGCAGTGCTAGAGATGTGGGCCAGGGGGCGGAAAAACTGTTTTTT
CSARDVGQGAEKLFF
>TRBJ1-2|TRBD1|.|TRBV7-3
TGTGCCAGCAGCCTCAACCCGGGGACAGGGGGTCTCGGCTATGGCTACACCTTC
CASSLNPGTGGLGYGYTF
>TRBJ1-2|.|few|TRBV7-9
TGTGCCAGCAGCCCCCGTTCAGGGTTTAATGGCTACACCTTC
CASSPRSGFNGYTF
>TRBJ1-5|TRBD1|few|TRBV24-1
TGTGCCAGCAGTTACCAGGCAGGGGGAAATAGACTTCAGCCCCAGCATTTT
CASSYQAGGNRLQPQHF
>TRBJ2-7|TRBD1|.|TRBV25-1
TGTGCCAGCGAGGGACAGGGAGGATACGAGCAGTACTTC
CASEGQGGYEQYF
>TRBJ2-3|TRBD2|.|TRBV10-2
TGCGCCAGCGGGAGAAGCGGGAGTGGGAGCACAGATACGCAGTATTTT
CASGRSGSGSTDTQYF
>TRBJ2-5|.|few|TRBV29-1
TGCAGCGTTGAAGGTGGAAGGGGGGGAGGAGAGACCCAGTACTTC
CSVEGGRGGGETQYF
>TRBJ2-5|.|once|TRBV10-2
TGCGCCAGCAGTGAGGCAAACCAAGAGACCCAGTACTTC
CASSEANQETQYF
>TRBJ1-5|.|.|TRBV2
TGTGCCAGCAGGGGGGGACGGAGAGATCAGCCCCAGCATTTT
CASRGGRRDQPQHF
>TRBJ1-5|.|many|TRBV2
TGTGCCAGCAGGGACTACGATCAGCCCCAGCATTTT
CASRDYDQPQHF
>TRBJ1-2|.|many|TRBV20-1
TGCAGTGCTATCCGCTACACCTTC
CSAIRYTF
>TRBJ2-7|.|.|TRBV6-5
TGTGCCAGCACCCAAACCGGGACCCCCTACGAGCAGTACTTC
CASTQTGTPYEQYF